This is a list of T cell receptor beta chains from one sample in a study of blood T cell repertoires in COVID-19. Sequencing used immunoSEQ multiplex PCR; TCRdb keeps in-frame clones, though not all of them. In the table there are 210,000 or so clones, over 75% of which are singletons. The sequenced sample consisted of PBMCs or T cells enriched from blood (not recorded which). Receptor source: a woman aged 35 to 49 with acute COVID-19. Both conserved end residues are part of each CDR3. A D gene is named only where the DNA matches it firmly. The size entry is marked missing in some rows and otherwise reads once, few, many or a size class.

V: TRBV5-1; length: 15; J: TRBJ2-2; size: -; D: -; CDR3: CASSLSGGNTGELFF; DNA: TGCGCCAGCAGCTTGTCAGGTGGTAACACCGGGGAGCTGTTTTTT
V: TRBV24-1; length: 16; J: TRBJ2-2; size: few; D: TRBD2; CDR3: CATSDLTSGDTGELFF; DNA: TGTGCCACCAGTGATTTGACTAGCGGGGACACCGGGGAGCTGTTTTTT
V: TRBV7-9; length: 11; J: TRBJ1-4; size: -; D: -; CDR3: CASSFKGKLFF; DNA: TGTGCCAGCAGCTTTAAGGGGAAACTGTTTTTT
V: TRBV29-1; length: 12; J: TRBJ2-7; size: -; D: -; CDR3: CSVEMETTEQYF; DNA: TGCAGCGTTGAAATGGAAACTACCGAGCAGTACTTC
V: TRBV7-6; length: 18; J: TRBJ1-3; size: once; D: -; CDR3: CASSLRRGTGLSGNTIYF; DNA: TGTGCCAGCAGCTTACGAAGGGGGACGGGGCTCTCTGGAAACACCATATATTTT
V: TRBV10-3; length: 13; J: TRBJ2-5; size: -; D: -; CDR3: CATRQVPQETQYF; DNA: TGTGCCACCCGACAGGTCCCTCAAGAGACCCAGTACTTC
V: TRBV3-1/TRBV3-2; length: 16; J: TRBJ1-3; size: -; D: -; CDR3: CASSQRGGAKVDTIYF; DNA: TGTGCCAGCAGCCAAAGGGGGGGGGCGAAGGTTGACACCATATATTTT
V: TRBV7-9; length: 16; J: TRBJ2-2; size: -; D: -; CDR3: CASSLSSWQGAGELFF; DNA: TGTGCCAGCAGCTTATCCTCGTGGCAGGGTGCCGGGGAGCTGTTTTTT
V: TRBV7-9; length: 14; J: TRBJ1-1; size: -; D: -; CDR3: CASSHYDRESEAFF; DNA: TGTGCCAGCAGCCATTACGACAGAGAAAGTGAAGCTTTCTTT
V: TRBV7-2; length: 13; J: TRBJ2-2; size: -; D: -; CDR3: CASSRPGAGELFF; DNA: TGTGCCAGCAGCCGTCCGGGGGCCGGGGAGCTGTTTTTT
V: TRBV6-1; length: 18; J: TRBJ2-3; size: -; D: TRBD2; CDR3: CASSANLASGGFTDTQYF; DNA: TGTGCCAGCAGTGCGAACCTTGCTAGCGGGGGGTTCACAGATACGCAGTATTTT
V: TRBV11-3; length: 15; J: TRBJ2-7; size: -; D: TRBD2; CDR3: CASSLGRGGSYEQYF; DNA: TGTGCCAGCAGCTTGGGACGGGGAGGGTCCTACGAGCAGTACTTC
V: TRBV30; length: 13; J: TRBJ2-2; size: -; D: -; CDR3: CAWSRVNTGELFF; DNA: TGTGCCTGGAGCCGGGTTAACACCGGGGAGCTGTTTTTT
V: TRBV28; length: 15; J: TRBJ2-2; size: once; D: TRBD1; CDR3: CASSPGGANTGELFF; DNA: TGTGCCAGCAGCCCAGGGGGCGCGAACACCGGGGAGCTGTTTTTT
V: TRBV20-1; length: 13; J: TRBJ1-3; size: -; D: -; CDR3: CSASPSGGNTIYF; DNA: TGCAGTGCCAGTCCCTCGGGTGGAAACACCATATATTTT
V: TRBV3-1/TRBV3-2; length: 14; J: TRBJ1-1; size: -; D: TRBD1; CDR3: CASTSYRGNTEAFF; DNA: TGTGCCAGCACCTCATACAGGGGGAACACTGAAGCTTTCTTT
V: TRBV7-2; length: 15; J: TRBJ2-5; size: -; D: -; CDR3: CASSFVVGLGETQYF; DNA: TGTGCCAGCAGCTTCGTTGTGGGGCTCGGGGAGACCCAGTACTTC
V: TRBV28; length: 14; J: TRBJ1-3; size: once; D: TRBD1; CDR3: CASMTGGSGNTIYF; DNA: TGTGCCAGTATGACAGGGGGCTCTGGAAACACCATATATTTT
V: TRBV7-7; length: 15; J: TRBJ2-3; size: -; D: -; CDR3: CASSFGSGLTDTQYF; DNA: TGTGCTAGCAGCTTCGGCTCAGGGCTCACAGATACGCAGTATTTT
V: TRBV3-1/TRBV3-2; length: 15; J: TRBJ2-3; size: -; D: TRBD2; CDR3: CASSSLAASTDTQYF; DNA: TGTGCCAGCAGCTCTCTAGCGGCTAGCACAGATACGCAGTATTTT
V: TRBV7-9; length: 15; J: TRBJ2-5; size: -; D: -; CDR3: CASSPIWGGTETQYF; DNA: TGTGCCAGCAGCCCAATTTGGGGAGGCACAGAGACCCAGTACTTC
V: TRBV7-8; length: 14; J: TRBJ1-6; size: once; D: -; CDR3: CASSLAGRSSPLHF; DNA: TGTGCCAGCAGCTTAGCGGGGAGGAGTTCACCCCTCCACTTT
V: TRBV5-1; length: 14; J: TRBJ2-7; size: -; D: TRBD1; CDR3: CASSLAGQGAEQYF; DNA: TGCGCCAGCAGCTTGGCCGGGCAGGGGGCCGAGCAGTACTTC
V: TRBV30; length: 15; J: TRBJ2-5; size: -; D: TRBD1; CDR3: CAWSKPGQGLKTQYF; DNA: TGTGCCTGGAGTAAACCGGGACAGGGTCTAAAGACCCAGTACTTC
V: TRBV18; length: 14; J: TRBJ1-3; size: few; D: -; CDR3: CASSNRISGNTIYF; DNA: TGTGCCAGCTCAAACAGAATTTCTGGAAACACCATATATTTT
V: TRBV6-5; length: 14; J: TRBJ1-2; size: -; D: -; CDR3: CASSYASGWGGYTF; DNA: TGTGCCAGCAGTTACGCCAGCGGTTGGGGTGGCTACACCTTC
V: TRBV30; length: 14; J: TRBJ2-7; size: -; D: TRBD1; CDR3: CAWSGRDRGSEQYF; DNA: TGTGCCTGGAGTGGACGGGACAGGGGATCCGAGCAGTACTTC
V: TRBV5-1; length: 16; J: TRBJ1-4; size: -; D: TRBD1; CDR3: CASSFGDRETNEKLFF; DNA: TGCGCCAGCAGCTTTGGGGACAGGGAAACTAATGAAAAACTGTTTTTT
V: TRBV7-2; length: 19; J: TRBJ2-6; size: -; D: TRBD1; CDR3: CASSLTGGAFGSGANVLTF; DNA: TGTGCCAGCAGCCTGACAGGGGGCGCGTTCGGGTCTGGGGCCAACGTCCTGACTTTC
V: TRBV28; length: 15; J: TRBJ1-1; size: -; D: TRBD1; CDR3: CASRSGQGSNTEAFF; DNA: TGTGCCAGCAGATCAGGACAGGGGTCGAACACTGAAGCTTTCTTT
V: TRBV4-3; length: 17; J: TRBJ1-1; size: -; D: TRBD1; CDR3: CASSQDSAGGWDTEAFF; DNA: TGCGCCAGCAGCCAAGATTCGGCAGGGGGGTGGGACACTGAAGCTTTCTTT
V: TRBV6-5; length: 13; J: TRBJ1-1; size: -; D: -; CDR3: CASRGTGDTEAFF; DNA: TGTGCCAGCAGGGGAACAGGTGACACTGAAGCTTTCTTT
V: TRBV30; length: 14; J: TRBJ2-3; size: -; D: -; CDR3: CAWSMAGSWDTQYF; DNA: TGTGCCTGGAGTATGGCGGGTTCTTGGGATACGCAGTATTTT
V: TRBV24-1; length: 18; J: TRBJ2-1; size: -; D: TRBD1; CDR3: CATSGWGQGAESYNEQFF; DNA: TGTGCCACCAGTGGTTGGGGACAGGGGGCGGAATCCTACAATGAGCAGTTCTTC